The 25 T cell receptor beta chains below all came from one sample that was sequenced in a study of shared T cell receptors in the human thymus. The assay was immunoSEQ multiplex PCR, and TCRdb's table has in-frame clones only and misses some. Of some 640,000 clones in the sample, over 75% were seen once. This sample was also put to use in a study of human thymus T cells.

Input material: thymocytes. The receptor set was obtained from a boy in the first two years of life with a congenital heart defect.

This rearrangement joins TRBV28 to TRBJ2-7; D is unclear. CDR3 size: 14 residues. Trimming took off 5 bases at V and 3 bases at J, with 14 bases between the two ends. Germline-derived CDR1 and CDR2 are MDHEN and SYDVKM. The CDR3 DNA reads as TGTGCCAGCAGTCCCAAGAGGCTGGACTACGAGCAGTACTTC. Amino acid sequence: CASSPKRLDYEQYF. Looking up the rest from reference TRBV28 and TRBJ2-7 gives the full variable domain: DVKVTQSSRYLVKRTGEKVFLECVQDMDHENMFWYRQDPGLGLRLIYFSYDVKMKEKGDIPEGYSVSREKKERFSLILESASTNQTSMYLCASSPKRLDYEQYFGPGTRLTVT.

This chain links TRBV6-5 with TRBJ2-3; D remains unclear. The germline V gene encodes CDR1 MNHEY and CDR2 SVGAGI. This CDR3 contains 14 residues. V lost 6 bases to trimming and J lost 6 bases, with 16 bases between them. The CDR3 reads CASSPITGADTQYF. The CDR3 DNA sequence: TGTGCCAGCAGCCCCATCACCGGTGCGGATACGCAGTATTTT.

V is TRBV27 and J is TRBJ1-6; D gene unclear. This CDR3 has 14 amino acids. Between the trimmed V and J ends, which lost 6 bases and 9 bases, there was a span of 15 bases. Germline CDR1 reads MNHEY; CDR2 reads SMNVEV (reference sequence). The CDR3 sequence is CASSTLESGSPLHF. CDR3 in DNA: TGTGCCAGCAGCACCCTGGAGAGCGGTTCACCCCTCCACTTT.

The chain carries TRBV29-1 and TRBJ1-1, with D hard to call. Germline V gene lookup returns CDR1 SQVTM and CDR2 ANQGSEA. This CDR3 contains 13 residues. With 4 bases removed from V and 1 base from J, the gap between germline ends came to 10 bases. CDR3 region: CSVVSRGNTEAFF. In DNA, the CDR3 is TGCAGCGTTGTGAGTCGTGGGAACACTGAAGCTTTCTTT.

This chain connects TRBV28 to TRBJ1-3, with D possibly TRBD1 on 5 matching bases. The germline V gene encodes CDR1 MDHEN and CDR2 SYDVKM. V was trimmed by 2 bases and J by 4 bases, leaving 21 bases between them. This CDR3 has 18 amino acids. In DNA, the CDR3 is TGTGCCAGCAGTTTACGGGGGGGACGTACGAACCTAGGAAACACCATATATTTT. Protein: CASSLRGGRTNLGNTIYF.

The V call is TRBV5-4, the J call TRBJ1-2, with D hard to call. This CDR3 has 15 residues. Trimming pared 1 base from V and 10 bases from J, leaving 20 bases between. Germline V lookup: CDR1 SGHNT, CDR2 YYREEE (reference sequence). The CDR3 sequence: CASSLQPAGLFDYTF. Written as DNA, the CDR3 is TGTGCCAGCAGCTTGCAGCCAGCAGGACTATTTGACTACACCTTC.

The rearrangement uses TRBV25-1 and TRBJ2-4; D may be TRBD1 (5 bases). The CDR3 totals 17 residues. Germline V gene data show CDR1 as MGHDK and CDR2 as SYGVNS. V lost 3 bases, J lost 3 bases, and 18 bases lay in between. In nucleotides, the CDR3 is TGTGCCAGCAGTGACCACAGGCCGGGTCGAGACAAAAACATTCAGTACTTC. Protein: CASSDHRPGRDKNIQYF.

This chain joins TRBV5-1 and TRBJ1-1, with D possibly being TRBD1 (6 bases). Germline-derived CDR1 and CDR2 are SGHRS and YFSETQ. Trimming shortened V by 0 bases and J by 1 base, and 10 bases separated the two germline ends. The CDR3 length is 15 residues. The CDR3 reads CASSLAWGPNTEAFF. The CDR3 nucleotides are TGCGCCAGCAGCTTGGCCTGGGGGCCGAACACTGAAGCTTTCTTT.

The chain recombines TRBV6-6 with TRBJ2-5, with D possibly being TRBD2 (5 bases). The CDR3 loop spans 15 amino acids. V was shortened by 1 base and J by 2 bases, with 11 bases between the two germline ends. CDR1 is MNHNY and CDR2 is SVGAGI in the germline V gene (reference sequence). The CDR3 nucleotides are TGTGCCAGCAGTTACTGGAGGTCGGGACAAGAGACCCAGTACTTC. This encodes CASSYWRSGQETQYF.

This sequence joins TRBV12-5 and TRBJ2-1; a possible D gene is TRBD1 (6 bases). With 2 bases removed from V and 9 bases from J, the gap between germline ends came to 20 bases. This CDR3 spans 16 amino acids. Germline-derived CDR1 and CDR2 are LGHNT and FRNRAP. The CDR3 reads CASGLIQTGSGGEQFF. Here the CDR3 DNA reads TGTGCTAGTGGTTTGATACAAACAGGGTCTGGCGGTGAGCAGTTCTTC.

To note about this clone: Different DNA sequences within this sample yield the same CDR3. CDR3: CSVGQGGQETQYF. CDR3 bases: TGCAGCGTTGGCCAGGGTGGGCAAGAGACCCAGTACTTC. This chain links TRBV29-1 with TRBJ2-5; possibly TRBD1 for D (5 bases). Trimming left V 4 bases short and J 2 bases short, with 11 bases between. This CDR3 is 13 amino acids long. The V gene's germline CDR1 is SQVTM and CDR2 ANQGSEA.

The chain employs TRBV19 and TRBJ1-2; D is undetermined. The CDR3 sequence is 14 residues long. The V gene's germline CDR1 is LNHDA and CDR2 SQIVND (reference sequence). V lost 3 bases, J lost 3 bases, and 11 bases lay in between. CDR3 DNA sequence: TGTGCCAGTAGTATCTTAGTCGGTTACTATGGCTACACCTTC. Translated, it gives CASSILVGYYGYTF. Using reference TRBV19 and TRBJ1-2 for the parts outside the CDR3, the full variable domain is DGGITQSPKYLFRKEGQNVTLSCEQNLNHDAMYWYRQDPGQGLRLIYYSQIVNDFQKGDIAEGYSVSREKKESFPLTVTSAQKNPTAFYLCASSILVGYYGYTFGSGTRLTVV.

As regards this clone: Other DNA variants within this sample encode the same CDR3. The CDR3 here is CASSQDWGWGVGSPLHF. CDR3 DNA sequence: TGCGCCAGCAGCCAAGATTGGGGCTGGGGCGTGGGTTCCCCCCTCCACTTT. The gene calls are TRBV4-3 and TRBJ1-6, with a weak D call TRBD1 (5 bases). The CDR3 is 17 amino acids. The V and J ends lost 0 bases and 13 bases respectively, with 22 bases between them. Germline V gene data show CDR1 as LGHNA and CDR2 as YSLEER.

V gene TRBV28 combines with J gene TRBJ1-1, with TRBD1 matching 7 bases. The germline V gene encodes CDR1 MDHEN and CDR2 SYDVKM. V dropped 8 bases and J dropped 5; count of bases not matched to a gene: 8. The CDR3 consists of 13 residues. The CDR3 loop is CASLGQSGTEAFF. DNA of the CDR3: TGTGCCAGCCTGGGACAGAGTGGGACTGAAGCTTTCTTT.

The CDR3 nucleotides are TGTGCCAGCAGTTTAGCGGGAGGTTACAATGAGCAGTTCTTC. Translated: CASSLAGGYNEQFF. The rearrangement uses TRBV27 and TRBJ2-1; 8 bases map to TRBD2. V shed 2 bases, J shed 4 bases, and the junction held 1 base outside the gene matches. Germline V lookup: CDR1 MNHEY, CDR2 SMNVEV (reference sequence). This CDR3 is built from 14 residues.

The chain uses TRBV28 and TRBJ1-1, with 8 bases that match TRBD1. V dropped 5 bases and J dropped 2; count of bases not matched to a gene: 13. Germline-derived CDR1 and CDR2 are MDHEN and SYDVKM. The CDR3 has 17 amino acids. CDR3 region: CASSPRDRNNTNTEAFF. The CDR3, as DNA: TGTGCCAGCAGTCCTAGGGACAGGAATAATACAAACACTGAAGCTTTCTTT.

Comments on this clone: The germline gene is not matched at one end of the junction; a read error may be the cause. Different DNA sequences within this sample yield the same CDR3. The chain uses TRBV4-1 and TRBJ1-2; 8 bases map to TRBD1. The CDR3 spans 15 residues. Germline V lookup: CDR1 MGHRA, CDR2 YSYEKL. This CDR3 reads CASSKDRGPDYGYTF. CDR3 in DNA: TGCGCCAGCAGCAAAGACAGGGGTCCGGACTATGGCTACACCTTC.

The chain links TRBV10-3 to TRBJ2-1; tentative D call: TRBD2 (6 bases). This CDR3 is 13 amino acids long. The germline gives CDR1 ENHRY, CDR2 SYGVKD. The germline V and J ends were trimmed by 10 bases and 7 bases, with 17 bases remaining between them. CDR3 amino acids: CATHHSGGNEQFF. DNA of the CDR3: TGTGCCACCCATCATTCTGGGGGGAATGAGCAGTTCTTC.

The chain combines TRBV29-1 with TRBJ1-1, with a tentative D call TRBD1 (5 bases). Germline CDR1 and CDR2: SQVTM and ANQGSEA. This CDR3 contains 11 residues. The ends were cut back, 7 bases at V and 10 bases at J, with 16 bases in the middle. CDR3 DNA sequence: TGCAGCGGTGACGACAGAAAGGGAGCTTTCTTT. As protein: CSGDDRKGAFF. The full variable domain, in which reference TRBV29-1 and TRBJ1-1 provide the parts outside the CDR3, is SAVISQKPSRDICQRGTSLTIQCQVDSQVTMMFWYRQQPGQSLTLIATANQGSEATYESGFVIDKFPISRPNLTFSTLTVSNMSPEDSSIYLCSGDDRKGAFFGQGTRLTVV.

The chain links TRBV6-5 to TRBJ2-5; 7 positions match TRBD2. V trimming: 0 bases; J trimming: 5 bases; junction bases outside the gene matches: 9. The CDR3 spans 16 residues. Germline V gene lookup returns CDR1 MNHEY and CDR2 SVGAGI. DNA for the CDR3: TGTGCCAGCAGTTACTCACCCCCTCCCGGGGGGGAGACCCAGTACTTC. Its translation: CASSYSPPPGGETQYF.

The rearrangement joins TRBV18 to TRBJ1-1, with D perhaps TRBD1 (5 bases). The CDR3 loop spans 16 amino acids. In germline, CDR1 is KGHSH, CDR2 LQKENI. V gave up 2 bases and J gave up 0 bases, with 13 bases separating them. CDR3 protein: CASSPFGHLMNTEAFF. The CDR3 nucleotides read TGTGCCAGCTCACCATTCGGACACCTCATGAACACTGAAGCTTTCTTT. Using reference TRBV18 and TRBJ1-1 for the parts outside the CDR3, the full variable domain is NAGVMQNPRHLVRRRGQEARLRCSPMKGHSHVYWYRQLPEEGLKFMVYLQKENIIDESGMPKERFSAEFPKEGPSILRIQQVVRGDSAAYFCASSPFGHLMNTEAFFGQGTRLTVV.

The chain employs TRBV6-6 and TRBJ2-7; D is uncertain. The CDR3 has 15 residues. Germline V gene data show CDR1 as MNHNY and CDR2 as SVGAGI (reference sequence). Trimming pared 2 bases from V and 2 bases from J, leaving 13 bases between. This CDR3 is CASSYDRLPAYEQYF. The CDR3 DNA follows: TGTGCCAGCAGTTACGATCGCCTTCCAGCCTACGAGCAGTACTTC.

The chain employs TRBV5-1 and TRBJ2-1; 8 bases match TRBD2. Trimming took 3 bases from V and 6 from J; bases not matched to a gene: 11. Germline assignment: CDR1 SGHRS and CDR2 YFSETQ. CDR3 size: 16 residues. Written as DNA, the CDR3 is TGCGCCAGCAGCTCGACCGGGACTAGGCTCGGCAATGAGCAGTTCTTC. It translates to CASSSTGTRLGNEQFF.

The sample holds one count of this clone. V usage is TRBV5-6 and J usage is TRBJ1-1; tentatively, D is TRBD1 (5 bases). In germline, CDR1 is SGHDT, CDR2 YYEEEE. This CDR3 is 15 amino acids long. Trimming removed 0 bases from V and 3 bases from J, with 12 bases in between. CDR3: CASSLELTEDTEAFF. Written as DNA, the CDR3 is TGTGCCAGCAGCTTGGAACTGACAGAGGACACTGAAGCTTTCTTT. Full variable domain (rest looked up from reference TRBV5-6 and TRBJ1-1): DAGVTQSPTHLIKTRGQQVTLRCSPKSGHDTVSWYQQALGQGPQFIFQYYEEEERQRGNFPDRFSGHQFPNYSSELNVNALLLGDSALYLCASSLELTEDTEAFFGQGTRLTVV.

The chain links TRBV4-1 to TRBJ2-7; 8 bases map to TRBD1. The CDR3 is 16 amino acids. Germline CDR1 is MGHRA and CDR2 is YSYEKL. The V gene end was trimmed by 4 bases and the J gene end by 7 bases; junction bases not matched to a gene: 15. CDR3 amino acids: CASSLVPGQETLEQYF. In DNA form, the CDR3 reads TGCGCCAGCAGCCTCGTACCGGGACAGGAAACTTTGGAGCAGTACTTC.